A selection of T cell receptor beta chains follows, all from one sample in a study of blood T cell repertoires in COVID-19. Measured with immunoSEQ multiplex PCR; TCRdb has only the in-frame clones, and not every one. Among approximately 290,000 clones listed, roughly nine tenths were seen once. The sequenced sample consisted of peripheral blood. The receptor source for this set is a man aged 18 to 30 with active or convalescent COVID-19. Both conserved end residues are part of each CDR3. A D gene is named only where the DNA matches it firmly.

TRBV5-1 | NA | CASSLGAQETQYF
TRBV19 | NA | CASSIVADEQFF
TRBV27 | TRBD1 | CASSLTPGQGYNEQFF
TRBV6-5 | TRBD1 | CASSPDRATDTQYF
TRBV29-1 | NA | CSVETPGHNNEKLFF
TRBV4-1 | TRBD1 | CASSLTGGTNEKLFF
TRBV4-3 | NA | CASSPEDSEAFF
TRBV5-5 | NA | CASSSDSYTDTQYF
TRBV5-1 | NA | CASSLVGVNTGELFF
TRBV19 | TRBD1 | CASSSYRGVTEAFF
TRBV10-1 | TRBD2 | CASSEGTSGNEQYF
TRBV27 | NA | CASSLRAGYNEQFF
TRBV5-6 | NA | CASSGEFSYEQYF
TRBV12-3/TRBV12-4 | NA | CASSLGHGLHF
TRBV5-1 | TRBD2 | CASSFLAGEGEQFF
TRBV5-1 | NA | CASSKGQENTEAFF
TRBV5-8 | TRBD1 | CASSPTGQGNEKLFF
TRBV7-9 | NA | CASSLSGDQPQHF
TRBV19 | NA | CASNYGNQPQHF